The following is a T cell receptor beta chain sequence with its context. V was shortened by 8 bases and J by 0 bases, with 17 bases between the two germline ends. The CDR3 contains 15 residues. Germline V gene data show CDR1 as LGHDT and CDR2 as YNNKEL (reference sequence). Study processing details: How many nucleated cells were present was estimated from reference gene primer amplification. TCRdb keeps only in-frame clones here, not all; method: immunoSEQ multiplex PCR. Clone size and V and J calls were adopted from that table, with D and trimming inferred from the DNA. The table lists 200,000 to 250,000 clones, 70% to 85% of them singletons, with under 2% in the top ten. The data were taken from a study of blood T cell repertoires in COVID-19. As for the study in general: Collection of acute and convalescent COVID-19 samples took place in the United States, Italy and Spain. Sample material is recorded as cDNA or gDNA derived from T cells, B-cell-depleted T cells, or PBMCs.

The sequence was obtained from a woman aged 80 or older with acute or convalescent COVID-19. The sample consisted of peripheral blood. The chain employs TRBV3-1 (or the pseudogene TRBV3-2) and TRBJ2-7; D is possibly TRBD2 (6 bases). The CDR3 spells CASRGGGRSSYEQYF. The CDR3 DNA is TGTGCCAGCCGGGGAGGAGGAAGGAGCTCCTACGAGCAGTACTTC.